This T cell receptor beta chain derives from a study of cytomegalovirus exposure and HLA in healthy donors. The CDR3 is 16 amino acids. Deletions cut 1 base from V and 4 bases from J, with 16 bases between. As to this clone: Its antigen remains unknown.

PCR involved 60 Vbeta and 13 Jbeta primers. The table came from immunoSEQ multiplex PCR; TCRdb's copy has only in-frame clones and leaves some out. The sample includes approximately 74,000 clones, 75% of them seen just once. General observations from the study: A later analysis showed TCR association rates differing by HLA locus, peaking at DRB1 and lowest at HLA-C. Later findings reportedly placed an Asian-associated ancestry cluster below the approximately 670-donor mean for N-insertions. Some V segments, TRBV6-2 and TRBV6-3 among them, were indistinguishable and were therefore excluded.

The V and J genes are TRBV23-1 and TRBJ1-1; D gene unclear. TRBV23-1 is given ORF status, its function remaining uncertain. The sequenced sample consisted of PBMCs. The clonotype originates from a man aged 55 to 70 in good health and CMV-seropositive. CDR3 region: CASSQLATEAGTEAFF. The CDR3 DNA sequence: TGCGCCAGCAGTCAATTGGCAACAGAAGCTGGCACTGAAGCTTTCTTT.